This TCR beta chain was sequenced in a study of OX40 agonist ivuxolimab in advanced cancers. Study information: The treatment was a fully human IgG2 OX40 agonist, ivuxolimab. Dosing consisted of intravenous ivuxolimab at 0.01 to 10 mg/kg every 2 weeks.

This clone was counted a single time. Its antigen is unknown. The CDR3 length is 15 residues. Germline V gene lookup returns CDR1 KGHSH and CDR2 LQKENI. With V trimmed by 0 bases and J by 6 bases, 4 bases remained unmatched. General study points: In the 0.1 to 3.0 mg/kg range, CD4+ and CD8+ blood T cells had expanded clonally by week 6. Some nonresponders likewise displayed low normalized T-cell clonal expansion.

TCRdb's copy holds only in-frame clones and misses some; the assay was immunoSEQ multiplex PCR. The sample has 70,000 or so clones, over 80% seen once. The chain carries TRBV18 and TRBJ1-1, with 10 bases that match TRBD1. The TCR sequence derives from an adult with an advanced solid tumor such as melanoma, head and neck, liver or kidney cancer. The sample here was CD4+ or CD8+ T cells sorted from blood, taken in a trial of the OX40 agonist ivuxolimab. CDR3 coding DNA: TGTGCCAGCTCACCACCCGGGGACAGGGGCGCTGAAGCTTTCTTT. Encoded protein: CASSPPGDRGAEAFF.